The clone carrying this T cell receptor beta chain was seen a handful of times. Antigen specificity is unknown. Once RNA had been extracted, it was reverse transcribed into cDNA to act as the sequencing template. TCRdb's table, derived via immunoSEQ multiplex PCR, lists solely in-frame clones and lacks some. The sample yields around 70,000 clones, roughly 28% seen once. The data were taken from a study of CD8+ T cells in alopecia areata. Study information: The duration of tofacitinib was 6 to 18 months, with 6 months off drug afterward. General study points: Many expanded lesional clones stayed in scalp and blood while on tofacitinib. Clonality was higher in lesional than normal scalp, especially in alopecia totalis/universalis.

The treatment: oral pan-JAK inhibitor, 5-10 mg twice daily. Individuals with alopecia areata gave both lesional scalp punch biopsies and peripheral blood for collection. This CDR3 spans 14 amino acids. Germline values: CDR1 SQVTM, CDR2 ANQGSEA. With 3 bases removed from V and 2 bases from J, the gap between germline ends came to 12 bases. The sequence was collected from a human donor with alopecia areata. The chain couples TRBV29-1 to TRBJ2-3; possible D gene TRBD2, 6 bases. Sequenced here: CD8+ T cells sorted from blood, sampled at week 4, from a patient treated with tofacitinib. The CDR3 is CSVDEGTYTDTQYF. The DNA for the CDR3 is TGCAGCGTTGATGAGGGGACTTACACAGATACGCAGTATTTT.